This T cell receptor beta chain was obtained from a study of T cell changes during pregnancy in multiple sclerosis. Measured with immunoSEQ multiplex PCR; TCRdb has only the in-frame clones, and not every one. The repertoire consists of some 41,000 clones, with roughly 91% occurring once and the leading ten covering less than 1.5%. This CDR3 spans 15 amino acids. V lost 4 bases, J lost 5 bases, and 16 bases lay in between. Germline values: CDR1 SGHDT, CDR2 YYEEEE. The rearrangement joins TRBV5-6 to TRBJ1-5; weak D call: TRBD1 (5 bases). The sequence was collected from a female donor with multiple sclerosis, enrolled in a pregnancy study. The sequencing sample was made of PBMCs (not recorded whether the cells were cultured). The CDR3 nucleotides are TGTGCCAGCAGCAGGACCGGGACCCGTGATCAGCCCCAGCATTTT. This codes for CASSRTGTRDQPQHF.